This is a list of T cell receptor beta chains from one sample in a study of T cell responses to AZD1222 COVID-19 vaccine. Clones were read by immunoSEQ multiplex PCR, and TCRdb kept only the in-frame ones, dropping some. The data show around 83,000 clones, with 86% seen just once and about 9.5% held by the top ten. This specimen was peripheral blood, taken on day 0 of AZD1222 vaccination. These receptors were taken from an adult in good health. The CDR3 runs from the conserved cysteine through the conserved F or W. The D gene is left open where the match is weak. Clone size appears in some rows only: once, few, many, or a class for an expanded clone.

>TRBJ1-5|.|.|TRBV6-1
TGTGCCAGCAGTGAAGGGCTGCTCAATCAGCCCCAGCATTTT
CASSEGLLNQPQHF
>TRBJ2-1|.|TRBD2|TRBV9
TGTGCCAGCAGCGTAACCGCCACTAGCGGGGGGACCAATGAGCAGTTCTTC
CASSVTATSGGTNEQFF
>TRBJ1-5|.|.|TRBV7-9
TGTGCCAGCAGCTTAGAGGGAGGAAGCAATCAGCCCCAGCATTTT
CASSLEGGSNQPQHF
>TRBJ1-6|.|.|TRBV6-2/TRBV6-3
TGTGCCAGCAGTTACGACCGTCTATCACCCCTCCACTTT
CASSYDRLSPLHF
>TRBJ2-1|.|TRBD2|TRBV5-1
TGCGCCAGCAGCGAAGGACTAGCGGCTTACAATGAGCAGTTCTTC
CASSEGLAAYNEQFF
>TRBJ1-2|.|.|TRBV19
TGTGCCACCTGGGGGCAGGGGTCTGGTGGCTACACCTTC
CATWGQGSGGYTF
>TRBJ2-7|large|TRBD2|TRBV15
TGTGCCACCAGCCAGTGGGGGGGCAATAGCGGGAGGTCCTACGAGCAGTACTTC
CATSQWGGNSGRSYEQYF
>TRBJ1-6|.|TRBD1|TRBV11-2
TGTGCCAGCAGCTTATATAGGGTTGGGAGGGGACAGACTTATATCCCCCTCCACTTT
CASSLYRVGRGQTYIPLHF
>TRBJ1-5|.|TRBD1|TRBV19
TGTGCCAGTAGTTCCACAGGGGGGTTAATCGAGCCCCAGCATTTT
CASSSTGGLIEPQHF
>TRBJ2-2|.|.|TRBV21-1
TGTGCCAGCAGCAACGGGGGGGCCGGGAACGGGGAGCTGTTTTTT
CASSNGGAGNGELFF
>TRBJ2-7|.|.|TRBV7-2
TGTGCCAGCAGCTTAGTTGGGGGAAGGTCCTACGAGCAGTACTTC
CASSLVGGRSYEQYF
>TRBJ1-1|.|.|TRBV5-4
TGTGCCAGCAGCCCCGGTGACACTGAAGCTTTCTTT
CASSPGDTEAFF
>TRBJ2-7|.|TRBD1|TRBV5-1
TGCGCCAGCTCCCTGGGACAGGGGGCGCCCGAGCAGTACTTC
CASSLGQGAPEQYF
>TRBJ2-2|.|.|TRBV6-5
TGTGCCAGCAGGGACAGAGGGAACACCGGGGAGCTGTTTTTT
CASRDRGNTGELFF
>TRBJ1-1|.|TRBD1|TRBV9
TGTGCCAGCAGCGTAGGTGGGACAGGGAAGACTGAAGCTTTCTTT
CASSVGGTGKTEAFF
>TRBJ2-7|once|TRBD1|TRBV5-4
TGTGCCAGCAGCTTGGGACAGGGCCCCTACGAGCAGTACTTC
CASSLGQGPYEQYF
>TRBJ1-2|once|.|TRBV23-1
TGCGCCAGCAATCTAGGGGACTATGGCTACACCTTC
CASNLGDYGYTF
>TRBJ2-3|.|.|TRBV20-1
TGCAGTGCTAGTCTCGGGGGGCCTTACACAGATACGCAGTATTTT
CSASLGGPYTDTQYF
>TRBJ1-2|.|.|TRBV29-1
TGCAGCGGAGCCCGGGACCTTAACTATGGCTACACCTTC
CSGARDLNYGYTF
>TRBJ2-7|.|.|TRBV21-1
TGTGCCAGCAGCAAAGTACAGGATAGCGGGGGGGCGGTAGATTACAACGAGCAGTACTTC
CASSKVQDSGGAVDYNEQYF
>TRBJ1-2|.|TRBD1|TRBV2
TGTGCCAGCAGTCCGGGACAGGGGAACTATGGCTACACCTTC
CASSPGQGNYGYTF
>TRBJ1-5|.|TRBD1|TRBV6-5
TGTGCCAGCAGTTTCCTGGGAGGGGGCCAGCAGCCCCAGCATTTT
CASSFLGGGQQPQHF
>TRBJ1-5|.|.|TRBV5-1
TGCGCCAGCAGCTTGACAGGGTATAGCAATCAGCCCCAGCATTTT
CASSLTGYSNQPQHF
>TRBJ1-2|.|.|TRBV11-2
TGTGCCAGCAGCTTAGGGGGGGGTGGCTACACCTTC
CASSLGGGGYTF
>TRBJ1-6|.|TRBD1|TRBV19
TGTGCCAGTCGACAGGGCAGCTCCTATAATTCACCCCTCCACTTT
CASRQGSSYNSPLHF
>TRBJ2-2|.|.|TRBV11-3
TGTGCCAGCAGCTTAGAGACGGCTAGAGGTATCGCCGGGGAGCTGTTTTTT
CASSLETARGIAGELFF
>TRBJ2-4|.|TRBD1|TRBV2
TGTGCCAGCCTTGATACAGGGGGATGGGGAGCCAAAAACATTCAGTACTTC
CASLDTGGWGAKNIQYF
>TRBJ1-1|.|.|TRBV5-4
TGTGCCAGCAGCTTGGTGGCCTCGGCCGCTGAAGCTTTCTTT
CASSLVASAAEAFF
>TRBJ1-1|.|.|TRBV6-2/TRBV6-3
TGTGCCAGCAGTGACCAGGCGGCTGAAGCTTTCTTT
CASSDQAAEAFF
>TRBJ1-1|.|.|TRBV28
TGTGCCAGCAGCCCCTGGGGGGGCAGGAGGGGCACTGAAGCTTTCTTT
CASSPWGGRRGTEAFF
>TRBJ1-3|once|.|TRBV15
TGTGCCACCAGCAGAGACCCAGGGGAAGGAAACACCATATATTTT
CATSRDPGEGNTIYF
>TRBJ1-5|once|.|TRBV7-2
TGTGCCAGCAGCTCAGGGTGGGAGGGAACTGGGCCCCAGCATTTT
CASSSGWEGTGPQHF
>TRBJ2-1|once|.|TRBV11-3
TGTGCCAGCAGCTTAGGTCCCACCGGCAATGAGCAGTTCTTC
CASSLGPTGNEQFF
>TRBJ2-5|.|TRBD1|TRBV6-5
TGTGCCAGCAGTTACTTCGGGACAGTCCAAGAGACCCAGTACTTC
CASSYFGTVQETQYF
>TRBJ2-7|once|TRBD2|TRBV7-3
TGTGCCAGCAGCCTGAGCGGCGGGAGGCCCTCCTACGAGCAGTACTTC
CASSLSGGRPSYEQYF
>TRBJ1-5|.|.|TRBV10-3
TGTGCCATCAGGGGGTTAGACCAGCCCCAGCATTTT
CAIRGLDQPQHF
>TRBJ1-5|.|.|TRBV12-5
TGTGCTAGTGGTTTGGCCCCGGATTTGGAGCCCCAGCATTTT
CASGLAPDLEPQHF
>TRBJ1-2|.|.|TRBV19
TGTGCCAGTAGTATTGTCTGGACACTCAACTATGGCTACACCTTC
CASSIVWTLNYGYTF
>TRBJ2-7|.|TRBD1|TRBV5-4
TGTGCCAGCAGCTTGGGAGACAGGGAACGCGAGCAGTACTTC
CASSLGDREREQYF
>TRBJ2-3|.|TRBD2|TRBV11-2
TGTGCCAGCAGCCCAGGGGGGACTAGCGGGAAAGATACGCAGTATTTT
CASSPGGTSGKDTQYF
>TRBJ2-7|.|.|TRBV9
TGTGCCAGCAGCGTTGGCGGGGCGGGCTCCTACGAGCAGTACTTC
CASSVGGAGSYEQYF
>TRBJ1-3|.|TRBD1|TRBV7-2
TGTGCCAGCAGCTCGGGACAGGGAAACACCATATATTTT
CASSSGQGNTIYF
>TRBJ2-1|.|TRBD2|TRBV24-1
TGTGCCACCAGCGTAGCGGGGGAGGAGTACAATGAGCAGTTCTTC
CATSVAGEEYNEQFF
>TRBJ2-3|.|.|TRBV29-1
TGCAGCGTGCCGGGGGCGAGCACAGATACGCAGTATTTT
CSVPGASTDTQYF